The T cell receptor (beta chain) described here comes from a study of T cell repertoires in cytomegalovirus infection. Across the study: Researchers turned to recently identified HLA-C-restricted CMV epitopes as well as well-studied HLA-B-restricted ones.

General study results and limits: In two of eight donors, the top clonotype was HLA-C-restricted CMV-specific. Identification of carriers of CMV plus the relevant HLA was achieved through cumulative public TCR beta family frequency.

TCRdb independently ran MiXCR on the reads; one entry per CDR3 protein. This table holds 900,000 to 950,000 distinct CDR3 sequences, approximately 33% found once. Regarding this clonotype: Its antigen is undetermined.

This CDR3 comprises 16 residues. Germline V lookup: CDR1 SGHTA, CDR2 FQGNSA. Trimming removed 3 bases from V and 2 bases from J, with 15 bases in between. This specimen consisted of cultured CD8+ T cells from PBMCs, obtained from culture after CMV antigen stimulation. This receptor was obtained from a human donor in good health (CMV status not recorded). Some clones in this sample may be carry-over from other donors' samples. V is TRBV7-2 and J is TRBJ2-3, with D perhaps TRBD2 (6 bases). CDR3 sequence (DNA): TGTGCCAGCAGCTTCAGCATGGGGGGTCCCACAGATACGCAGTATTTT. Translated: CASSFSMGGPTDTQYF.